The 10 T cell receptor beta chains below were found in one sample sequenced in a study of T cell responses to AZD1222 COVID-19 vaccine. Using immunoSEQ multiplex PCR, the repertoire was profiled, and TCRdb retains in-frame clones only, with some absent. This sample has 90,000 to 95,000 clones; approximately 91% occur once, and the top ten carry 20% to 25%. Sequencing was performed on peripheral blood, taken on day 0 of AZD1222 vaccination. These receptors were obtained from an adult in good health.

V usage is TRBV10-3 and J usage is TRBJ1-1; D call uncertain. With 5 bases removed from V and 0 bases from J, the gap between germline ends came to 7 bases. Germline V lookup: CDR1 ENHRY, CDR2 SYGVKD. The CDR3 is made up of 13 amino acids. CDR3 coding DNA: TGTGCCATCAGTCCTTCAGTGAACACTGAAGCTTTCTTT. Translated: CAISPSVNTEAFF.

This clone is a singleton in its sample. The rearrangement links TRBV5-5 to TRBJ2-3; 14 bases agree with TRBD2. This CDR3 contains 20 residues. The J segment lost 1 base and the V segment lost 4 bases, leaving 14 bases of the junction unmatched. Germline V lookup: CDR1 SGHKS, CDR2 YYEKEE (reference sequence). CDR3 nucleotide sequence: TGTGCCAGCAGCGCCGAAGGGGGACTAGCGGGGGACACGGGCACAGATACGCAGTATTTT. Its protein is CASSAEGGLAGDTGTDTQYF.

The V gene is TRBV2, the J gene TRBJ2-2, with D possibly matching TRBD1 (6 bases). The germline V and J ends were trimmed by 4 bases and 5 bases, with 8 bases remaining between them. There are 13 residues in the CDR3. Germline V gene lookup returns CDR1 SNHLY and CDR2 FYNNEI. Here the CDR3 DNA reads TGTGCCAGCAGTGTAACAGGGACCGGGGAGCTGTTTTTT. Amino acids: CASSVTGTGELFF.

The chain joins TRBV2 to TRBJ2-7; D is uncertain. This CDR3 is 16 amino acids long. Looked up from germline, CDR1 is SNHLY and CDR2 is FYNNEI. Trimming took off 4 bases at V and 4 bases at J, with 20 bases between the two ends. The CDR3 protein is CASSGDLPNKAYEQYF. CDR3 in DNA: TGTGCCAGCAGTGGCGACCTGCCCAATAAGGCTTACGAGCAGTACTTC.

The J gene is TRBJ2-1, the V gene TRBV3-1 (or the pseudogene TRBV3-2), with D uncertain. This CDR3 spans 16 amino acids. Germline V gene sequence: CDR1 LGHDT, CDR2 YNNKEL (reference sequence). Trimming pared 1 base from V and 0 bases from J, leaving 10 bases between. DNA for the CDR3: TGTGCCAGCAGCCAAGTCGTGGTTAGCTCCTACAATGAGCAGTTCTTC. Its translation is CASSQVVVSSYNEQFF.

The chain combines TRBV3-1 (or the pseudogene TRBV3-2) with TRBJ1-5; D is unresolved. Per the germline V gene, CDR1 is LGHDT and CDR2 is YNNKEL (reference sequence). The V end lost 4 bases, the J end lost 2 bases, and 9 bases lay between the germline ends. The CDR3 sequence is 14 residues long. The CDR3 DNA follows: TGTGCCAGCAGCCGAGGGATGGGCAATCAGCCCCAGCATTTT. Its translation: CASSRGMGNQPQHF.

The CDR3 sequence is CASSLRISDGYTF. The CDR3 DNA is TGTGCCAGCAGCTTAAGGATCTCTGATGGCTACACCTTC. The chain is built from TRBV11-2 and TRBJ1-2; no clear D. This CDR3 comprises 13 residues. V was pared by 2 bases and J by 6 bases, with 10 bases between. Germline CDR1 SGHAT, CDR2 FQNNGV.

The genes are TRBV11-3 and TRBJ1-1, with unresolved D. CDR3 length: 14 residues. With 5 bases removed from V and 6 bases from J, the gap between germline ends came to 16 bases. Germline V gene lookup returns CDR1 SGHNT and CDR2 YENEEA. The CDR3: CASSNRAASPEAFF. Here the CDR3 DNA reads TGTGCCAGCAGCAACCGGGCCGCCTCCCCTGAAGCTTTCTTT.

In DNA, the CDR3 is TGCAGCGTTGCCCAACAAAACATCTATGGCTACACCTTC. This codes for CSVAQQNIYGYTF. The chain combines TRBV29-1 with TRBJ1-2; D remains ambiguous. Germline V CDR1 and CDR2: SQVTM, ANQGSEA. The CDR3 runs to 13 residues. V was pared by 4 bases and J by 4 bases, with 13 bases between.

This chain uses TRBV4-2 with TRBJ1-2, with D hard to call. The CDR3 is made up of 12 amino acids. The V end was cut by 0 bases, the J end by 5 bases, with 4 bases between. CDR1 and CDR2 from the germline V gene are LGHNA and YNFKEQ. The CDR3 reads CASSQEQYGYTF. CDR3 DNA: TGTGCCAGCAGCCAAGAACAGTATGGCTACACCTTC.